This T cell receptor (beta chain) was sequenced during a study of blood T cell repertoires in COVID-19. Overall study: Sites in the United States, Italy and Spain provided acute and convalescent COVID-19 samples. In each case, the material was cDNA or gDNA derived from T cells, B-cell-depleted T cells, or PBMCs.

Seattle researchers signed up patients amid active infection and tracked them longitudinally. Authors' analysis steps: Estimated nucleated cell counts came from reference gene primer amplification. Data came from immunoSEQ multiplex PCR; TCRdb stores just in-frame clones and leaves some out. V, J and clone size are taken as reported in that table, and D and trimming were inferred from the DNA itself. In the table there are more than 85,000 clones, around nine tenths of which are singletons. Trimming pared 1 base from V and 5 bases from J, leaving 9 bases between. This CDR3 is 13 amino acids long. Germline V gives CDR1 SGHNT, CDR2 YYREEE (reference sequence).

Sequenced input: peripheral blood. The chain is built from TRBV5-4 and TRBJ2-5; tentative D call: TRBD2 (5 bases). The clonotype originates from a man aged 50-60 years with COVID-19, enrolled during active disease. CDR3 bases: TGTGCCAGCAGCTTGAATGGAGGCGAGACCCAGTACTTC. Residues: CASSLNGGETQYF.